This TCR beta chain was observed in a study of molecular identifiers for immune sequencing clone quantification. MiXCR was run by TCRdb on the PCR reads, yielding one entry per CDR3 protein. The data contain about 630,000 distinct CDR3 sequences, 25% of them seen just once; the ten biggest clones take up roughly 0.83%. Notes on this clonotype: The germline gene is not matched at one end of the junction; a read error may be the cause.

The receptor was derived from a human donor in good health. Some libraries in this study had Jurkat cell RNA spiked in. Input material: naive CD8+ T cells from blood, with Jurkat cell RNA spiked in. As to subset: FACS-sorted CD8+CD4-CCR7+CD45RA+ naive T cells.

The CDR3 DNA sequence: TGTGCCAGCAGTGGCCACCGGGACAGGGGGGACTATGGCCACACCTTC. Protein: CASSGHRDRGDYGHTF. The rearrangement links TRBV2 to TRBJ1-2; 11 bases map to TRBD1. This CDR3 region has 16 residues. Germline CDR1 SNHLY, CDR2 FYNNEI.